This T cell receptor (beta chain) was identified during a study of blood T cell repertoires in COVID-19. This CDR3 region has 12 residues. From germline, CDR1 is SNHLY and CDR2 FYNNEI. V was trimmed by 4 bases and J by 6 bases, leaving 7 bases between them. Clones were read by immunoSEQ multiplex PCR, and TCRdb kept only the in-frame ones, dropping some. The table has over 85,000 clones, under 85% seen once. The sample comprised peripheral blood. This chain uses TRBV2 with TRBJ1-3; no definite D call. The clonotype originates from a woman of 80 years or more with COVID-19, enrolled during active disease. The CDR3 reads CASSVGVNTIYF. The CDR3 DNA is TGTGCCAGCAGTGTGGGAGTAAACACCATATATTTT.